The TCR beta chain described here comes from a study of blood T cells in healthy people across ages. Study-level findings and limits: PBMCs were not sorted, which prevented a conclusive comparison of naive versus antigen-experienced cells. Lack of knowledge of donor CMV status possibly confounded expanded clonotype changes. Age showed a roughly linear inverse relationship with TCR beta diversity per million T cells.

Trimming cost V 6 bases and J 6 bases; bases outside gene matches: 6. The CDR3 sequence is 14 residues long. Germline loops: CDR1 LGHNA, CDR2 YSLEER. Concerning this clonotype itself: No antigen is known for it.

The second PCR ran 7 to 11 cycles with a sample-barcoded 5' primer and J-beta primers. One entry per CDR3 protein results from TCRdb running MiXCR on the 5' RACE reads. The table includes around 1,600,000 distinct CDR3 sequences, about 42% detected once. The draw of peripheral blood yielded 8.5 to 10 milliliters from each donor. J is TRBJ2-4 and V is TRBV4-3, with TRBD1 matching 9 bases. The specimen was blood. This receptor was taken from a woman between 18 and 30 years old in good health. The chain's CDR3 is CASSRMGQGNIQYF. The CDR3 DNA reads TGCGCCAGCAGTCGCATGGGACAGGGAAACATTCAGTACTTC.